The 14 T cell receptor beta chains below come from one sample, sequenced in a study of OX40 agonist ivuxolimab in advanced cancers. Data came from immunoSEQ multiplex PCR; TCRdb stores just in-frame clones and leaves some out. Of roughly 79,000 clones listed, 84% are singletons. Specimen: CD4+ or CD8+ T cells sorted from blood, collected in a trial of the OX40 agonist ivuxolimab. These receptors all come from an adult with an advanced solid tumor such as melanoma, head and neck, liver or kidney cancer.

The genes are TRBV6-5 and TRBJ2-2; D gene ambiguous. The germline gives CDR1 MNHEY, CDR2 SVGAGI. Deletions cut 8 bases from V and 1 base from J, with 11 bases between. This CDR3 contains 14 residues. CDR3 amino acids: CASAFGRNTGELFF. The CDR3 DNA reads as TGTGCCAGCGCGTTTGGGCGGAACACCGGGGAGCTGTTTTTT.

The sample holds a few counts of this clone. V and J are TRBV6-5 and TRBJ1-1; D unclear. Deletions cut 2 bases from V and 1 base from J, with 5 bases between. CDR3 size: 13 residues. Germline CDR1 and CDR2: MNHEY and SVGAGI. The CDR3 DNA follows: TGTGCCAGCAGTTACGGGAGGAACACTGAAGCTTTCTTT. Translating it yields CASSYGRNTEAFF.

This chain's CDR3 is CASSVGGPETQYF. The DNA for the CDR3 is TGTGCCAGCAGCGTAGGAGGGCCAGAGACCCAGTACTTC. The chain combines TRBV9 with TRBJ2-5, with a tentative D call TRBD2 (5 bases). CDR3 length: 13 residues. V lost 0 bases and J 4 bases, leaving 7 bases between the germline ends. Germline CDR1 is SGDLS and CDR2 is YYNGEE.

This clone appeared a few times. The chain is built from TRBV4-3 and TRBJ1-2; no reliable D call. Germline-derived CDR1 and CDR2 are LGHNA and YSLEER. V was clipped by 0 bases and J by 7 bases, with 9 bases between them. The CDR3 is 13 amino acids. The CDR3 DNA sequence: TGCGCCAGCAGCCAAGATCGAGGCGGTGGCTACACCTTC. Its translation is CASSQDRGGGYTF.

This rearrangement joins TRBV20-1 to TRBJ2-3; maybe TRBD1 (5 bases). V lost 7 bases and J lost 9, with 14 bases in between. CDR3 length equals 11 residues. From germline, CDR1 is DFQATT and CDR2 SNEGSKA (reference sequence). Written as DNA, the CDR3 is TGCAGTGTCCCACTGGCAGGGACGCAGTATTTT. It is translated as CSVPLAGTQYF.

V and J are TRBV19 and TRBJ1-5; 9 nucleotides match TRBD1. The germline V gene has CDR1 LNHDA and CDR2 SQIVND (reference sequence). There are 14 residues in the CDR3. Germline trimming cut 7 bases from V and 5 bases from J; bases unmatched to any gene: 6. CDR3 sequence: CASNRQGVHQPQHF. In nucleotides, the CDR3 is TGTGCCAGTAACCGACAGGGGGTGCATCAGCCCCAGCATTTT.

In this sample, this clone turned up once. The chain combines TRBV4-3 with TRBJ1-1; D is possibly TRBD1 (5 bases). This CDR3 has 15 amino acids. Germline V gene lookup returns CDR1 LGHNA and CDR2 YSLEER. The V end lost 1 base, the J end lost 1 base, and 10 bases lay between the germline ends. CDR3 nucleotides: TGCGCCAGCAGCCAAGGCCCAGGGCGGAACACTGAAGCTTTCTTT. This codes for CASSQGPGRNTEAFF.

This clone was seen only once. The chain's CDR3 is CASSSGQGSYAEQYF. The CDR3 region has the DNA TGTGCCAGCAGCTCGGGACAGGGGTCTTACGCCGAGCAGTACTTC. This chain uses TRBV7-6 with TRBJ2-7, with 10 bases that match TRBD1. Germline assignment: CDR1 SGHVS and CDR2 FNYEAQ. V lost 4 bases to trimming and J lost 6 bases; unmatched junction nucleotides: 9. The CDR3 extends over 15 amino acids.

Only a few counts were recorded for this clone. This chain links TRBV7-8 with TRBJ1-5, with D hard to call. V was pared by 3 bases and J by 5 bases, with 5 bases between. The V gene's germline CDR1 is SGHVS and CDR2 FQNEAQ. This CDR3 contains 12 residues. CDR3: CASSFLDQPQHF. DNA of the CDR3: TGTGCCAGCAGCTTCCTCGATCAGCCCCAGCATTTT. Full variable domain (remainder filled in from reference TRBV7-8 and TRBJ1-5): GAGVSQSPRYKVAKRGQDVALRCDPISGHVSLFWYQQALGQGPEFLTYFQNEAQLDKSGLPSDRFFAERPEGSVSTLKIQRTQQEDSAVYLCASSFLDQPQHFGDGTRLSIL.

The chain employs TRBV9 and TRBJ2-6; tentatively, D is TRBD2 (5 bases). CDR3 length: 14 residues. Germline CDR1 reads SGDLS; CDR2 reads YYNGEE. Between the trimmed V and J ends, which lost 5 bases and 0 bases, there was a span of 6 bases. CDR3 bases: TGTGCCAGCAGGGGGAGCTCTGGGGCCAACGTCCTGACTTTC. It is translated as CASRGSSGANVLTF.

V and J are TRBV15 and TRBJ2-5, with D tentatively TRBD1 (5 bases). The CDR3 is 15 amino acids. Trimming took off 0 bases at V and 4 bases at J, with 12 bases between the two ends. CDR1 LNHNV and CDR2 YYDKDF come from the germline V gene (reference sequence). The CDR3 DNA sequence: TGTGCCACCAGCAGAGATCCAGGGCCTCCAGAGACCCAGTACTTC. It encodes CATSRDPGPPETQYF.

V usage is TRBV29-1 and J usage is TRBJ2-3, with 11 bases matching TRBD2. The CDR3 spans 16 residues. Losses at the gene ends were 5 bases for V and 1 base for J; bases not matched to a gene: 8. Germline CDR1 SQVTM, CDR2 ANQGSEA. Here the CDR3 reads CSVQRLAGFGTDTQYF. CDR3 coding DNA: TGCAGCGTTCAAAGACTAGCGGGGTTTGGCACAGATACGCAGTATTTT.

This rearrangement joins TRBV7-8 to TRBJ2-2; D gene unclear. The CDR3 covers 15 residues. The germline V gene encodes CDR1 SGHVS and CDR2 FQNEAQ. The V end was cut by 4 bases, the J end by 7 bases, with 16 bases between. The CDR3 DNA follows: TGTGCCAGCAGCTCGACCGGGCTCGGCGGCGGGGAGCTGTTTTTT. It encodes CASSSTGLGGGELFF.

The rearrangement joins TRBV9 to TRBJ1-2; 12 positions agree with TRBD1. The CDR3 has 17 residues. V dropped 0 bases and J dropped 5; count of bases not matched to a gene: 8. In germline, CDR1 is SGDLS, CDR2 YYNGEE. The CDR3 region is CASSVGGTGGGQYGYTF. The CDR3 bases are TGTGCCAGCAGCGTAGGAGGGACAGGGGGCGGACAATATGGCTACACCTTC. The whole variable domain, filled in from reference TRBV9 and TRBJ1-2, reads DSGVTQTPKHLITATGQRVTLRCSPRSGDLSVYWYQQSLDQGLQFLIQYYNGEERAKGNILERFSAQQFPDLHSELNLSSLELGDSALYFCASSVGGTGGGQYGYTFGSGTRLTVV.